This TCR beta chain comes out of a study of blood T cell repertoires in COVID-19. About the research overall: COVID-19 samples collected from the United States, Italy and Spain covered acute and convalescent phases. The analysed material was cDNA or gDNA that came from T cells, B-cell-depleted T cells, or PBMCs.

In the authors' methods: Scientists estimated how many nucleated cells there were by amplifying reference gene primers. The assay was immunoSEQ multiplex PCR, and TCRdb's table has in-frame clones only and misses some. For V, J and clone size, that table is used; D and trimming come from the DNA. The sample holds about 220,000 clones, approximately 82% seen once. V lost 5 bases to trimming and J lost 0 bases, with 14 bases between them. Germline V CDR1 and CDR2: SGHVS, FNYEAQ. The CDR3 has 16 residues. This rearrangement joins TRBV7-6 to TRBJ2-1; the D gene is possibly TRBD2 (6 bases). The sequence derives from a man aged 35 to 55 who had recovered from COVID-19. Sequenced input: peripheral blood. CDR3 sequence reads: CASSPDSGYSYNEQFF. The CDR3 DNA sequence: TGTGCCAGCAGCCCAGATAGCGGATACTCCTACAATGAGCAGTTCTTC.